This T cell receptor (beta chain) was captured in a study of T cells in Graves' hyperthyroidism and ophthalmopathy (dated by TCRdb to the late 2010s). Study-wide context: Peripheral blood samples were taken at initial diagnosis, before any treatment was given. To identify TCR V-J signatures that set the groups apart, the researchers used a discovery cohort of more than 95 patients, made up of 40 to 45 with Graves' ophthalmopathy and 57 with stable Graves' hyperthyroidism. Thyroid tissue and blood T-cell repertoires from more than 5 Graves' hyperthyroidism patients were also compared in the study. The approximately 98 discovery patients were randomly divided into training and test sets at a 7:3 ratio. The paper reports TCR Vbeta CDR3 sequencing of approximately 130 peripheral blood samples: 43 ophthalmopathy, roughly 80 hyperthyroidism and around 17 progressor patients. Prospective prediction of ophthalmopathy was tested in an independent validation cohort of some 20 hyperthyroidism patients and 17 patients who later progressed to ophthalmopathy. After blood sampling, hyperthyroidism patients were treated with methimazole at a starting dose of 30 mg daily, and ophthalmopathy patients were treated with high-dose intravenous methylprednisolone.

In the ophthalmopathy patients, disease was moderately to severely active, with a Clinical Activity Score of 3 or more, a NOSPECS grade of 4 or more, and a duration of less than 3 months. The study excluded patients with uncontrolled infections, other autoimmune diseases, pregnancy or lactation. Clinical symptoms, serum thyroxine and TRAb, thyroid ultrasound, and orbital computed tomography formed the basis for the diagnoses. PBMCs were isolated from 10 ml of fresh peripheral blood by Ficoll-Paque density gradient centrifugation. Trizol reagent was used to extract total RNA, and RNA quality was then checked on an Agilent 2100 Bioanalyzer. This clonotype showed up just a few times. The antigen this receptor binds is unknown. No quality values exist for individual bases; no much larger clone is one base distant. TCR beta CDR3 regions were amplified from RNA transcripts. A first-round RT-PCR of the TCR CDR3 used the HTBI primer set with the Qiagen OneStep RT-PCR kit. Libraries were constructed in a second round of multiplex PCR, after which size selection and purification were performed. Paired-end sequencing of the libraries was performed with 100 bp reads on an Illumina HiSeq2000. From the authors' description of their analysis: SOAPnuke was used to process the raw data, removing reads that contained adapters or uncalled bases, had a mean Phred below 15, or lacked an exact match to the constant primer or identifier. COPE v1.2.5 was used to merge high-quality paired reads, and clonotypes were defined as unique nucleotide sequences. Clonotypes were aligned to IMGT TRBV, TRBD and TRBJ reference segments using MiTCR v1.1. The analysis included only V-J combinations with a frequency above 0.0001, which together covered over 98% of the repertoires. A TCS score was defined as the ratio between F50 (clonal expansion) and ExV (chaos), using BLOSUM62-based TCRdist between CDR3 peptides within each V-J. Welch's t-statistics and random forest reduced roughly 500 V-J features to roughly 13, which were used in a naive Bayes classifier (R e1071). TCRdb reprocessing: public reads trimmed at Q25 with fastp, clones called with MiXCR, in-frame beta chains kept. Merged by CDR3 protein, the rows form single entries marked with the most common genes and DNA. The authors' filters were not applied to this entry. The sample has around 570,000 distinct CDR3 sequences on record, about 20% of them singletons. The ten largest account for roughly 47% of the sample.

Study-wide findings and limitations: No statistical method was used to set the sample size in advance, and investigators knew the group allocation. Most expanded thyroid clonotypes (frequency above 0.001) were also found in blood, which suggests that blood repertoires may mirror thyroid immune responses. A 13 V-J signature model separated ophthalmopathy from stable hyperthyroidism, with approximately 87% sensitivity and 81% to 82% specificity in cross-validation and 80%/75% in testing. In validation, progression to ophthalmopathy was predicted by the model with nearly 71% sensitivity and nearly 75% specificity, a median of about 6.8 months before onset.

This receptor was obtained from a man aged 40-49 years with Graves' ophthalmopathy. The specimen sequenced was blood.

CDR3 protein: CSVEQLQETQYF. The DNA is as follows: TGCAGCGTTGAACAACTCCAGGAGACCCAGTACTTC. The V gene is TRBV29-1 and the J gene is TRBJ2-5; the D gene cannot be named for sure. The trim is 2 bases for V and 5 bases for J, with a gap of 9 bases between the germline ends. Looking up the germline V gene yields CDR1 SQVTM and CDR2 ANQGSEA. Taken from cysteine to phenylalanine, the CDR3 has 12 residues. The CDR3 DNA has 36 bases and is translated from base 1.